Described below is a single T cell receptor beta chain sequence and its context. The sample is drawn from a study of glioma-infiltrating T cells after dendritic cell vaccination. Described time point: after dendritic cell vaccination, including at tumor progression/relapse. Amplification used 60 V beta primers and 13 J beta primers. Generated by immunoSEQ multiplex PCR, the TCRdb table keeps only in-frame clones and is missing some. The data contain 90,000 or so clones, roughly 77% of them singletons. Germline V CDR1 and CDR2: SGHRS, YFSETQ. V shed 4 bases and J 6 bases; nucleotides not matched to a gene: 5. CDR3 length equals 14 residues.

The receptor was derived from a human donor with glioblastoma. The chain combines TRBV5-1 with TRBJ1-4, with 8 bases that match TRBD1. Sequenced material: blood, taken after dendritic cell vaccination. The CDR3 loop reads CASSPGQGYEKLFF. The CDR3 coding sequence is TGCGCCAGCAGCCCCGGACAGGGCTATGAAAAACTGTTTTTT.